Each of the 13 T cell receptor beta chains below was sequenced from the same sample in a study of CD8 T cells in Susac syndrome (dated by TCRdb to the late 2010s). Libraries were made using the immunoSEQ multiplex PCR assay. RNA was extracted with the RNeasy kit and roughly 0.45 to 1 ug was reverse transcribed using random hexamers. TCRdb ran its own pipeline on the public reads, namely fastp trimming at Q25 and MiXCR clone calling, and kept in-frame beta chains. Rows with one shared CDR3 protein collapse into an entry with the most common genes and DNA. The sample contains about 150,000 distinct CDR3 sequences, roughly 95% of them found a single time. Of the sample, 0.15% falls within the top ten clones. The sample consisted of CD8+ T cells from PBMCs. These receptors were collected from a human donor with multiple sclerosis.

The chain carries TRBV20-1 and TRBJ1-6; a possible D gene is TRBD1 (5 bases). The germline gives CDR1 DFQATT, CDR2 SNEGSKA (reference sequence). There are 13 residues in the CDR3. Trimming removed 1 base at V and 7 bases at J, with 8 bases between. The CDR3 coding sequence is TGCAGTGCTAGAGTTCCAGGGAATTCACCCCTCCACTTT. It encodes CSARVPGNSPLHF.

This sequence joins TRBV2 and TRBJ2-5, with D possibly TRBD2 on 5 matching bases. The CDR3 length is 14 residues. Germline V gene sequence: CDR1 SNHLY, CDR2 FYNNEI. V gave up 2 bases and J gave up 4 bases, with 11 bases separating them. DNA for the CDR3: TGTGCCAGCAGTGAAATCGAGCGGTTAGAGACCCAGTACTTC. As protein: CASSEIERLETQYF.

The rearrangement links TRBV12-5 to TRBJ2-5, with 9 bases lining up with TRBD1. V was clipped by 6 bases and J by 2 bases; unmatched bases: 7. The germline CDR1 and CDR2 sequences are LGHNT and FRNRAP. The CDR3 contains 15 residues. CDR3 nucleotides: TGTGCTAGTGGGCCCGGGACAGGGCTACAAGAGACCCAGTACTTC. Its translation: CASGPGTGLQETQYF. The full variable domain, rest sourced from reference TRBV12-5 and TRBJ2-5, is DARVTQTPRHKVTEMGQEVTMRCQPILGHNTVFWYRQTMMQGLELLAYFRNRAPLDDSGMPKDRFSAEMPDATLATLKIQPSEPRDSAVYFCASGPGTGLQETQYFGPGTRLLVL.

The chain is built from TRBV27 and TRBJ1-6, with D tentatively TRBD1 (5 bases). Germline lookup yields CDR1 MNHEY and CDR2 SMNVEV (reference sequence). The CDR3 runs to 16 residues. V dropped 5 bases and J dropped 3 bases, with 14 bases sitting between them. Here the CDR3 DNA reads TGTGCCAGCAGTCCGGAAGTGGGGGACTATAATTCACCCCTCCACTTT. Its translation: CASSPEVGDYNSPLHF.

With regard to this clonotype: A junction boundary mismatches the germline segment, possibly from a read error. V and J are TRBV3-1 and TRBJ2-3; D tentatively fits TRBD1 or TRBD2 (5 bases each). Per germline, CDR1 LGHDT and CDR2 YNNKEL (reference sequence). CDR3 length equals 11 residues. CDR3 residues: CASSQGGPHDF. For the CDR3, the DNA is TGTGCCAGCAGCCAAGGGGGACCACACGATTTT.

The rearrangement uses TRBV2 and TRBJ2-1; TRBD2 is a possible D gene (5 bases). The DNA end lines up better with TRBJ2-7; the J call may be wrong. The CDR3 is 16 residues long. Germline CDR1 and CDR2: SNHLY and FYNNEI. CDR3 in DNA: TGTGCCAGCAGCGAAAGCCCCTACCGGGGTTATAGGGAGCAGTACTTC. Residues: CASSESPYRGYREQYF.

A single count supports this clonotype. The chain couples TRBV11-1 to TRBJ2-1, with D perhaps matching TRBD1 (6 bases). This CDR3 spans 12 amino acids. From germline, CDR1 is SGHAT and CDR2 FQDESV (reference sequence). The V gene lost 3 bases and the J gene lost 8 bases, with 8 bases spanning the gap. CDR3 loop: CASSFRGYEQFF. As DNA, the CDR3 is TGTGCCAGCAGCTTTAGGGGGTATGAGCAGTTCTTC. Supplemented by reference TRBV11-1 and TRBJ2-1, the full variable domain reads EAEVAQSPRYKITEKSQAVAFWCDPISGHATLYWYRQILGQGPELLVQFQDESVVDDSQLPKDRFSAERLKGVDSTLKIQPAELGDSAMYLCASSFRGYEQFFGPGTRLTVL.

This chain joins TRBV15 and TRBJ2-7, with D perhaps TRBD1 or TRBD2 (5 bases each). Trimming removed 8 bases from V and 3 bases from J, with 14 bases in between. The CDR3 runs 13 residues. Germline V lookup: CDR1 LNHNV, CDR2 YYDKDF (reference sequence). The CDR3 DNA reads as TGTGCCACCGCGAGCAGGGAGAACTACGAGCAGTACTTC. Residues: CATASRENYEQYF.

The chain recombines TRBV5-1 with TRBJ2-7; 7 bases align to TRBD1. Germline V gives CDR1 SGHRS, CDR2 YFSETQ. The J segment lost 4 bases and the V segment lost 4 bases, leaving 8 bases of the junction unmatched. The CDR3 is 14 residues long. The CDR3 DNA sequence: TGCGCCAGCAGCCTGTCCGGGACAGAGTACGAGCAGTACGTC. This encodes CASSLSGTEYEQYV.

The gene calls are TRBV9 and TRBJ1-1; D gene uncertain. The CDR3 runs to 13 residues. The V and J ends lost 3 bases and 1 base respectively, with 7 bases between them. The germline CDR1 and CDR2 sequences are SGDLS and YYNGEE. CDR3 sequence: CASSARENTEAFF. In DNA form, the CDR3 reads TGTGCCAGCAGCGCCAGAGAGAACACTGAAGCTTTCTTT.

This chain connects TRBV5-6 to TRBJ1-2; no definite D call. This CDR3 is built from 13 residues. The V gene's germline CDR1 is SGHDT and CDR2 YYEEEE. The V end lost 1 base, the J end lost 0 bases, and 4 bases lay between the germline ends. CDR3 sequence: CASSLPPNYGYTF. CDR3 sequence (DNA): TGTGCCAGCAGCTTGCCGCCTAACTATGGCTACACCTTC.

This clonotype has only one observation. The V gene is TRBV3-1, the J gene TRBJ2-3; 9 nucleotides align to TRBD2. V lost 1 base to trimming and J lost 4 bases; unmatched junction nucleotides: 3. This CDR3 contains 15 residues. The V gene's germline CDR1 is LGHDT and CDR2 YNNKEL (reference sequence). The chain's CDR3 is CASSQGRGGPDTQYF. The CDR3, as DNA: TGTGCCAGCAGCCAAGGGCGGGGGGGCCCAGATACGCAGTATTTT.

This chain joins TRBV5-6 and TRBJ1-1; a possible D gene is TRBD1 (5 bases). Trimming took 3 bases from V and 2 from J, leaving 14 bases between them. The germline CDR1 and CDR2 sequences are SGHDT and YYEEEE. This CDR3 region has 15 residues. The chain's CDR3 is CASSSGGRDNTEAFF. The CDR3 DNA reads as TGTGCCAGCAGCTCCGGGGGGAGAGATAACACTGAAGCTTTCTTT.